This entry concerns a single T cell receptor beta chain. This sample is part of a study of T cell changes during pregnancy in multiple sclerosis. CDR3 size: 14 residues. Germline CDR1 is LNHNV and CDR2 is YYDKDF (reference sequence). Trimming removed 4 bases from V and 2 bases from J; junction bases left unmatched: 5. Data came from immunoSEQ multiplex PCR; TCRdb stores just in-frame clones and leaves some out. Of more than 35,000 clones in the sample, about 94% were seen once. The chain carries TRBV15 and TRBJ2-7; TRBD1 matches 7 bases. The TCR was taken from a female donor with multiple sclerosis, enrolled in a pregnancy study. The sample was CD4+ T cells from peripheral blood mononuclear cells, taken in the second trimester of pregnancy. The CDR3 DNA sequence: TGTGCCACCAGCACTCTGGGGACAGCCTACGAGCAGTACTTC. It encodes CATSTLGTAYEQYF.